This T cell receptor (beta chain) was observed in a study of blood T cell repertoires in COVID-19. About the research overall: Whether acute or convalescent, the COVID-19 samples came from the United States, Italy and Spain. Nucleic acid was either cDNA or gDNA, and it came from T cells, B-cell-depleted T cells, or PBMCs.

Authors' analysis steps: Estimation of nucleated cell counts was performed using reference gene primer amplification. Produced via immunoSEQ multiplex PCR; TCRdb's table is partial and in-frame only. D and trimming come from the DNA, and the V and J calls and clone size come from that table. The data hold around 200,000 clones, with roughly 90% observed a single time. The CDR3 sequence is 15 residues long. V shed 2 bases and J shed 7 bases, with 17 bases lying between them. The germline V gene has CDR1 GTSNPN and CDR2 SVGIG (reference sequence). The sequence derives from a man aged 40-55 years with active or convalescent COVID-19. V and J are TRBV30 and TRBJ2-2; possibly TRBD2 for D (5 bases). Sequencing used peripheral blood. The CDR3 region is CAWSRSPGFGGELFF. The CDR3 DNA is TGTGCCTGGAGTAGGTCTCCGGGGTTTGGCGGGGAGCTGTTTTTT.